These T cell receptor beta chains were read from a single sample in a study of shared clonotypes between healthy human individuals. Produced via immunoSEQ multiplex PCR; TCRdb's table is partial and in-frame only. The sample yields around 1.4 million clones, approximately 98.5% seen once. Specimen: naive CD4+ T cells sorted from blood. The receptors stem from a man younger than 40 in good health. The conserved cysteine and the conserved F or W are not part of the CDR3 here. Fields, in order: V gene, J gene, CDR3 protein.

TRBV20-1	TRBJ2-5	SASARGTQY
TRBV7-9	TRBJ2-7	ASSLAVGSRTYEQY
TRBV5-1	TRBJ2-7	ASSLEKGATHEQY
TRBV29-1	TRBJ2-1	SLSSYNEQF
TRBV5-4	TRBJ1-1	ASSPGQGRDTEAF
TRBV6-1	TRBJ2-7	ASRESPRGYEQY
TRBV6-5	TRBJ2-1	ASSLGLVGEQF
TRBV29-1	TRBJ2-3	SALEEGWYTDTQY
TRBV5-1	TRBJ1-1	ASSRTGTNTEAF
TRBV7-6	TRBJ1-1	ASSPFSDHTEAF
TRBV21-1	TRBJ2-1	ASSKLERSSYNEQF
TRBV27	TRBJ1-5	ASSFRVGPGNQPQH
TRBV28	TRBJ1-1	ASSSGMNTEAF
TRBV10-3	TRBJ2-3	AISERGIGTDTQY
TRBV7-9	TRBJ2-7	ASSSPGGRYYEQY
TRBV27	TRBJ1-5	ASSFGPYSNQPQH
TRBV7-9	TRBJ1-5	ASSKRRDRESSNQPQH